This T cell receptor beta chain was sequenced during a study of blood T cell repertoires in COVID-19. Study in general: Donors in the United States, Italy and Spain gave samples during acute or convalescent COVID-19.

CDR1 and CDR2 (germline): SNHLY, FYNNEI. This CDR3 has 13 residues. V was cut by 8 bases and J by 3 bases, with 13 bases left in between. Method: immunoSEQ multiplex PCR; TCRdb's copy keeps in-frame clones and lacks some. The data show about 190,000 clones, under 80% seen once. This clone was observed a handful of times. Ages ranged from roughly 18 to 100 years, with residence in fewer than 25 US areas. The TCR comes from a woman aged 50 to 65 with acute COVID-19. The sequencing sample was made of PBMCs or T cells enriched from blood (not recorded which). This chain links TRBV2 with TRBJ1-2; tentatively, D is TRBD1 (5 bases). CDR3 residues: CASRGGTYYGYTF. In nucleotides, the CDR3 is TGTGCCAGCCGGGGAGGGACTTACTATGGCTACACCTTC.